The 26 T cell receptor beta chains below come from one sample, sequenced in a study of Ad26.COV2.S vaccination and SARS-CoV-2 variants. Treatment indicated: approximately 18 received Ad26.COV2.S at low or high dose, single or two shots; a few received placebo; per-sample allocation not given. Day 63 after the first vaccine or placebo injection was the time point for sampling. The data were produced by immunoSEQ multiplex PCR, yet TCRdb's version contains in-frame clones alone and is incomplete. The sample has roughly 700,000 clones; more than 70% are singletons. The sample in question was peripheral blood, obtained in a trial of Ad26.COV2.S vaccine versus placebo. These receptors all stem from a person between 18 and 60 years old who received the Ad26.COV2.S COVID-19 vaccine or a placebo.

The genes are TRBV14 and TRBJ1-5; D gene ambiguous. Trimming pared 1 base from V and 4 bases from J, leaving 5 bases between. Germline assignment: CDR1 SGHDN and CDR2 FVKESK. The CDR3 length is 13 residues. The CDR3 nucleotides read TGTGCCAGCAGCCAAGGCGGTAATCAGCCCCAGCATTTT. Amino acid sequence: CASSQGGNQPQHF.

This sequence joins TRBV7-9 and TRBJ1-2; D is unclear. V lost 5 bases to trimming and J lost 4 bases, with 14 bases between them. In germline, CDR1 is SEHNR, CDR2 FQNEAQ (reference sequence). This CDR3 region has 14 residues. CDR3 region: CASSEVPSSYGYTF. Written as DNA, the CDR3 is TGTGCCAGCAGCGAAGTCCCGTCGTCCTATGGCTACACCTTC.

The chain employs TRBV2 and TRBJ2-7; D may be TRBD1 (5 bases). V lost 5 bases, J lost 0 bases, and 8 bases lay in between. The CDR3 covers 13 residues. Germline CDR1 is SNHLY and CDR2 is FYNNEI. CDR3 loop: CASSRTGSYEQYF. The DNA for the CDR3 is TGTGCCAGCAGTCGTACAGGCTCCTACGAGCAGTACTTC. Full variable domain (remainder filled in from reference TRBV2 and TRBJ2-7): EPEVTQTPSHQVTQMGQEVILRCVPISNHLYFYWYRQILGQKVEFLVSFYNNEISEKSEIFDDQFSVERPDGSNFTLKIRSTKLEDSAMYFCASSRTGSYEQYFGPGTRLTVT.

The genes are TRBV7-8 and TRBJ1-1; D unclear. Trimming removed 1 base from V and 1 base from J, with 16 bases in between. The CDR3 is made up of 17 amino acids. CDR1 and CDR2 from the germline V gene are SGHVS and FQNEAQ. CDR3 in amino acids: CASSLVGGQPTNTEAFF. The DNA of the CDR3 is TGTGCCAGCAGCTTAGTGGGCGGCCAACCAACGAACACTGAAGCTTTCTTT.

The chain carries TRBV5-4 and TRBJ2-5, with 8 nucleotides matching TRBD1. The CDR3 runs to 15 residues. CDR1 and CDR2 (germline): SGHNT, YYREEE (reference sequence). Trimming removed 2 bases from V and 2 bases from J; junction bases left unmatched: 5. In DNA, the CDR3 is TGTGCCAGCAGCTTTTATACAGGGGGACAAGAGACCCAGTACTTC. It yields the protein CASSFYTGGQETQYF.

The chain couples TRBV5-1 to TRBJ1-2, with TRBD1 as a possible D gene (6 bases). The CDR3 sequence is 13 residues long. With 4 bases removed from V and 6 bases from J, the gap between germline ends came to 13 bases. Germline V gene data show CDR1 as SGHRS and CDR2 as YFSETQ. In DNA form, the CDR3 reads TGCGCCAGCAGCCTTCCAGGGGAACATGGCTACACCTTC. As protein: CASSLPGEHGYTF.

The table lists this clone with a count of one. The chain combines TRBV5-4 with TRBJ2-2, with 10 positions matching TRBD2. Per germline, CDR1 SGHNT and CDR2 YYREEE (reference sequence). The V segment lost 2 bases and the J segment 5 bases; nucleotides outside the gene matches: 6. CDR3 size: 16 residues. CDR3 bases: TGTGCCAGCAGCTTTAAGACGACTAGCGGGACCGGGGAGCTGTTTTTT. This codes for CASSFKTTSGTGELFF.

This clone was seen a few times. The CDR3 loop is CASGNPGGAELFF. The DNA for the CDR3 is TGTGCCAGCGGCAACCCAGGGGGCGCGGAGCTGTTTTTT. The gene calls are TRBV25-1 and TRBJ2-2; 8 bases are a match to TRBD1. The trim removed 8 bases at V and 10 bases at J, leaving 9 bases unmatched. Germline loops: CDR1 MGHDK, CDR2 SYGVNS. CDR3 length equals 13 residues.

J is TRBJ2-2 and V is TRBV27; the match to TRBD2 covers 11 bases. From germline, CDR1 is MNHEY and CDR2 SMNVEV (reference sequence). CDR3 length: 15 residues. V lost 4 bases, J lost 7 bases, and 5 bases stayed unmatched. CDR3 DNA sequence: TGTGCCAGCAGTTCCCTGACTAGCGGGAACGGGGAGCTGTTTTTT. Protein sequence: CASSSLTSGNGELFF.

The chain carries TRBV10-3 and TRBJ1-1; possibly TRBD1 for D (6 bases). V was pared by 2 bases and J by 2 bases, with 9 bases between. Germline V gene data show CDR1 as ENHRY and CDR2 as SYGVKD. The CDR3 runs 14 residues. CDR3 sequence (DNA): TGTGCCATCAGTGAGACGGGACACAACACTGAAGCTTTCTTT. Translating gives CAISETGHNTEAFF.

The chain combines TRBV4-1 with TRBJ1-6; the D gene is possibly TRBD1 (5 bases). Looked up from germline, CDR1 is MGHRA and CDR2 is YSYEKL. The CDR3 has 17 residues. Trimming left V 3 bases short and J 6 bases short, with 18 bases between. CDR3 sequence reads: CASSHKLGTDLNSPLHF. The CDR3 region has the DNA TGCGCCAGCAGCCATAAGCTCGGGACGGATCTTAATTCACCCCTCCACTTT.

This clone was found once. The genes are TRBV7-2 and TRBJ2-2; D gene uncertain. This CDR3 has 14 residues. In germline, CDR1 is SGHTA, CDR2 FQGNSA. Between the trimmed V and J ends, which lost 1 base and 3 bases, there was a span of 6 bases. CDR3 in DNA: TGTGCCAGCAGCTTAGGGCAGCACACCGGGGAGCTGTTTTTT. As protein: CASSLGQHTGELFF.

J is TRBJ2-7 and V is TRBV12-3 or TRBV12-4, with D possibly being TRBD2 (6 bases). This CDR3 region has 13 residues. The V gene lost 3 bases and the J gene lost 4 bases, with 10 bases spanning the gap. This chain's CDR3 is CASSFGAGYEQYF. For the CDR3, the DNA is TGTGCCAGCAGTTTTGGGGCGGGATACGAGCAGTACTTC.

V usage is TRBV18 and J usage is TRBJ2-5; D ambiguous. The CDR3 has 13 residues. V gave up 3 bases and J gave up 5 bases, with 10 bases separating them. Per the germline V gene, CDR1 is KGHSH and CDR2 is LQKENI. The DNA of the CDR3 is TGTGCCAGCTCACCGGCACGGATCGAGACCCAGTACTTC. Its translation: CASSPARIETQYF.

This clone was found a few times. This rearrangement joins TRBV30 to TRBJ1-5; 10 nucleotides align to TRBD1. V trimming: 1 base; J trimming: 7 bases; junction bases outside the gene matches: 4. This CDR3 is 14 amino acids long. Germline lookup yields CDR1 GTSNPN and CDR2 SVGIG (reference sequence). For the CDR3, the DNA is TGTGCCTGGAGTGCCGACAGGGGGCAACAGCCCCAGCATTTT. Its protein product is CAWSADRGQQPQHF. Full variable domain (rest looked up from reference TRBV30 and TRBJ1-5): SQTIHQWPATLVQPVGSPLSLECTVEGTSNPNLYWYRQAAGRGLQLLFYSVGIGQISSEVPQNLSASRPQDRQFILSSKKLLLSDSGFYLCAWSADRGQQPQHFGDGTRLSIL.

The sample holds one count of this clone. The chain couples TRBV7-9 to TRBJ1-2; no clear D gene. Trimming took 5 bases from V and 1 from J, leaving 11 bases between them. CDR1 is SEHNR, CDR2 FQNEAQ, per germline (reference sequence). The CDR3 has 14 residues. CDR3 loop: CASSPEGLNYGYTF. The DNA for the CDR3 is TGTGCCAGCAGCCCCGAGGGTCTTAACTATGGCTACACCTTC.

The chain is built from TRBV10-3 and TRBJ1-2, with unresolved D. This CDR3 has 11 residues. CDR1 is ENHRY and CDR2 is SYGVKD in the germline V gene. V was shortened by 6 bases and J by 4 bases, with 6 bases between the two germline ends. CDR3 loop: CAISVAYGYTF. CDR3 in DNA: TGTGCCATCAGCGTGGCCTATGGCTACACCTTC.

This chain joins TRBV30 and TRBJ2-7; no clear D gene. The V end lost 1 base, the J end lost 3 bases, and 10 bases lay between the germline ends. CDR1 GTSNPN and CDR2 SVGIG come from the germline V gene (reference sequence). This CDR3 is built from 13 residues. The CDR3 region has the DNA TGTGCCTGGAGTGGGGCTGGGAACTACGAGCAGTACTTC. Protein product: CAWSGAGNYEQYF.

Worth noting for this clone: In the same sample, other DNA sequences code for this CDR3. This sequence joins TRBV7-9 and TRBJ1-1, with D unclear. The CDR3 sequence is 13 residues long. Deletions cut 3 bases from V and 0 bases from J, with 5 bases between. Looked up from germline, CDR1 is SEHNR and CDR2 is FQNEAQ (reference sequence). DNA for the CDR3: TGTGCCAGCAGCTTCGGCCTGAACACTGAAGCTTTCTTT. Its protein is CASSFGLNTEAFF.

In its sample, this clone was seen once. The CDR3 sequence: CASSPSTSVSYEQYF. CDR3 DNA sequence: TGTGCCAGCAGCCCGTCGACTAGCGTATCCTACGAGCAGTACTTC. This rearrangement joins TRBV7-9 to TRBJ2-7; 8 bases are a match to TRBD2. This CDR3 has 15 amino acids. With V trimmed by 5 bases and J by 1 base, 7 bases remained unmatched. Germline lookup yields CDR1 SEHNR and CDR2 FQNEAQ (reference sequence).

The chain links TRBV4-1 to TRBJ2-3; D is undetermined. Trimming took 0 bases from V and 1 from J, leaving 8 bases between them. This CDR3 has 15 amino acids. Per germline, CDR1 MGHRA and CDR2 YSYEKL. The CDR3: CASSQEGKRTDTQYF. The CDR3 DNA reads TGCGCCAGCAGCCAAGAGGGGAAGCGCACAGATACGCAGTATTTT.

In the case of this clone: Distinct nucleotide sequences in the sample also encode this CDR3. This chain uses TRBV24-1 with TRBJ2-1; the match to TRBD2 covers 9 bases. The length of the CDR3 is 16 residues. The V and J ends lost 3 bases and 2 bases, in that order; junction bases with no gene match: 4. Per the germline V gene, CDR1 is KGHDR and CDR2 is SFDVKD. The CDR3 sequence is CATSDPGTSPYNEQFF. The DNA for the CDR3 is TGTGCCACCAGTGATCCCGGGACTAGCCCCTACAATGAGCAGTTCTTC.

The CDR3 is CASSPETYGHEQYF. The CDR3 DNA is TGCGCCAGCAGCCCCGAGACGTACGGGCACGAGCAGTACTTC. The V and J genes are TRBV5-1 and TRBJ2-7, with D uncertain. There are 14 residues in the CDR3. V dropped 4 bases and J dropped 5 bases, with 16 bases sitting between them. CDR1 and CDR2 from the germline V gene are SGHRS and YFSETQ.

This chain links TRBV2 with TRBJ2-7; 9 positions agree with TRBD1. Germline lookup yields CDR1 SNHLY and CDR2 FYNNEI. This CDR3 is 13 amino acids long. V trimming: 6 bases; J trimming: 6 bases; junction bases outside the gene matches: 6. CDR3 loop: CASRGQGGSEQYF. The CDR3 nucleotides are TGTGCCAGCAGGGGACAGGGTGGCTCCGAGCAGTACTTC.

The J gene is TRBJ2-7, the V gene TRBV6-5; D is uncertain. The CDR3 contains 14 residues. The germline V and J ends were trimmed by 6 bases and 1 base, with 13 bases remaining between them. Germline V CDR1 and CDR2: MNHEY, SVGAGI. This CDR3 is CASRTVQLSYEQYF. CDR3 nucleotides: TGTGCCAGCAGAACAGTACAGCTTTCCTACGAGCAGTACTTC.

The chain couples TRBV7-9 to TRBJ2-7; 9 bases agree with TRBD1. Unmatched junction bases numbered 0, after V lost 4 bases and J lost 2 bases. The CDR3 contains 13 residues. Germline CDR1 is SEHNR and CDR2 is FQNEAQ (reference sequence). DNA of the CDR3: TGTGCCAGCAGCTGGACAGGGGCCTACGAGCAGTACTTC. This sequence encodes CASSWTGAYEQYF.